The sequence of this T cell receptor (beta chain) was determined in a study of CD8 T cells in ankylosing spondylitis. The study's findings and limits: What seemed typical of ankylosing spondylitis blood was a TCR beta motif built from roughly 8 highly homologous variants. There were earlier reports of some motif variants in reactive arthritis synovial fluid and blood.

A word on this clonotype: Its cognate antigen is unknown.

Libraries of TCR beta came from quantitative 5'-RACE with molecular barcodes. TCRdb reprocessed the 5' RACE reads via MiXCR and lists one record per CDR3 protein. The sample yields about 270,000 distinct CDR3 sequences, approximately 30% seen once. The CDR3 length is 16 residues. V lost 6 bases and J lost 5; bases outside the gene matches: 13. Input material: blood, either unsorted or a sorted T cell fraction (not recorded which). The TCR originated in a male donor with ankylosing spondylitis or in good health (not recorded which). The chain employs TRBV12-3 or TRBV12-4 and TRBJ2-1, with 7 bases aligning to TRBD1. CDR3 sequence: CASSYMPGQTNNEQFF. In DNA form, the CDR3 reads TGTGCCAGCAGCTATATGCCGGGACAGACCAACAATGAGCAGTTCTTC.